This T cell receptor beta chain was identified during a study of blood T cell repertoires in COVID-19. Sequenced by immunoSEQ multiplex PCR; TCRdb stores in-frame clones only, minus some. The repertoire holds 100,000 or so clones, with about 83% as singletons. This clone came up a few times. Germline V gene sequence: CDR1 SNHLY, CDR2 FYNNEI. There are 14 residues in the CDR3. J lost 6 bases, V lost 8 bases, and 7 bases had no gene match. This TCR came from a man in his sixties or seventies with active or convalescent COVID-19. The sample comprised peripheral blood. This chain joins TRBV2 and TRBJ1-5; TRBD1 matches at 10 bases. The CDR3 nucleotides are TGTGCCAGCGGACAGGGGGATGTGGGTCAGCCCCAGCATTTT. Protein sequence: CASGQGDVGQPQHF.